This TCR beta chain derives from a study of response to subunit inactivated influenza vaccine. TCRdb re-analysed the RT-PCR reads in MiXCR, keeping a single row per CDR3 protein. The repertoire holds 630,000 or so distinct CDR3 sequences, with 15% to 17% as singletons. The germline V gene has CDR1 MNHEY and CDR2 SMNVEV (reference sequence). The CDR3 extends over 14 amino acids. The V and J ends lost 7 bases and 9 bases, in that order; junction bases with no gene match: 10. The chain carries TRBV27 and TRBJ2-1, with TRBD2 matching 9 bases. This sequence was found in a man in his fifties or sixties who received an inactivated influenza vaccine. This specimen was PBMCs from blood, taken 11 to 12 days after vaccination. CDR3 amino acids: CASTRAGGLGEQFF. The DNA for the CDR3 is TGTGCCAGCACCCGGGCGGGAGGGTTGGGTGAGCAGTTCTTC.